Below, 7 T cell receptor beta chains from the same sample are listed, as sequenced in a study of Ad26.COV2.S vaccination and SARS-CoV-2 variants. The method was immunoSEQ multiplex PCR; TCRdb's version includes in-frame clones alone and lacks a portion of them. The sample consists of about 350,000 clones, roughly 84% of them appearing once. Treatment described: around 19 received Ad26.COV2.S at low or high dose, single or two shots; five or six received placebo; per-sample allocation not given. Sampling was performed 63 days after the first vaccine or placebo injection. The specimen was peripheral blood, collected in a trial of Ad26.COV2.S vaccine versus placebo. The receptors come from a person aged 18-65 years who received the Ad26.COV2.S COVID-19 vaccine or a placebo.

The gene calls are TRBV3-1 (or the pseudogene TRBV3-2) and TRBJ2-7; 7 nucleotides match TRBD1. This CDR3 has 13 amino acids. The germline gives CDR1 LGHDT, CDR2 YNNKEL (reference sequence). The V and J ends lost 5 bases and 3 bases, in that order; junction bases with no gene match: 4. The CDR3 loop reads CASSSGQNYEQYF. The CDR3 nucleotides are TGTGCCAGCAGCTCGGGACAGAACTACGAGCAGTACTTC.

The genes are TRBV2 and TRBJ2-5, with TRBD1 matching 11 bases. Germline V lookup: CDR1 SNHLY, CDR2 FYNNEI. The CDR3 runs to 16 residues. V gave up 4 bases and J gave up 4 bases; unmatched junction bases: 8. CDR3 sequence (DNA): TGTGCCAGCAGTGTATTGGGACAGGGGGTCGGAGAGACCCAGTACTTC. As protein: CASSVLGQGVGETQYF. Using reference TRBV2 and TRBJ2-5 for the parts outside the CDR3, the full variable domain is EPEVTQTPSHQVTQMGQEVILRCVPISNHLYFYWYRQILGQKVEFLVSFYNNEISEKSEIFDDQFSVERPDGSNFTLKIRSTKLEDSAMYFCASSVLGQGVGETQYFGPGTRLLVL.

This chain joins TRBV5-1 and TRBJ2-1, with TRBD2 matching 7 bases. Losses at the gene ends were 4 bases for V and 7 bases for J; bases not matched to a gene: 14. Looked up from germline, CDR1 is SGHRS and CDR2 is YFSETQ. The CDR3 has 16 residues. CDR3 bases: TGCGCCAGCAGCCCCCTTTTGGGAGGGCCAAGGAATGAGCAGTTCTTC. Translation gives CASSPLLGGPRNEQFF.

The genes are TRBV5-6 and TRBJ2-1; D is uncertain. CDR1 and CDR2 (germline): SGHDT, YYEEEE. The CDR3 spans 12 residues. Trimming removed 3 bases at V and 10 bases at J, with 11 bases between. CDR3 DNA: TGTGCCAGCAGCTCCCAGACGGAAGAGCAGTTCTTC. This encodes CASSSQTEEQFF.

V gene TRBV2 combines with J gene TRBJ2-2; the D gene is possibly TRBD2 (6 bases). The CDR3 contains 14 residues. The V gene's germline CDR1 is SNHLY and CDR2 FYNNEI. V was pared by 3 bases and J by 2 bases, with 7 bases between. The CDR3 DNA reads TGTGCCAGCAGTGAGGGGGGTAACACCGGGGAGCTGTTTTTT. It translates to CASSEGGNTGELFF.

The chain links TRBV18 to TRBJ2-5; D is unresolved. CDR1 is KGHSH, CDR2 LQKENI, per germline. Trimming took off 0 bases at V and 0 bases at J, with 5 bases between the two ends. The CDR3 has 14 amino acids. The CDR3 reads CASSPPNDQETQYF. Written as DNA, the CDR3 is TGTGCCAGCTCACCACCGAACGACCAAGAGACCCAGTACTTC.

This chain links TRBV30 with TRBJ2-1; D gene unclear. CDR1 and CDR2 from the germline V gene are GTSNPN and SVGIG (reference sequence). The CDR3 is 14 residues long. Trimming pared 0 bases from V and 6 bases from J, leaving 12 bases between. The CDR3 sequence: CAWSVLITANEQFF. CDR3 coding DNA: TGTGCCTGGAGTGTCCTTATAACCGCCAATGAGCAGTTCTTC.